This is a list of T cell receptor beta chains from one sample in a study of CD8 T cells in ankylosing spondylitis. TCRdb ran MiXCR on the 5' RACE reads and lists one entry per CDR3 protein. The sample includes a few hundred thousand distinct CDR3 sequences, about a fifth seen only once; the top ten take about a sixth. Input material: blood, either unsorted or a sorted T cell fraction (not recorded which). All receptors come from a male donor with ankylosing spondylitis. CDR3s include the opening cysteine and the closing phenylalanine or tryptophan. D genes are given only for firm matches. Some rows mark clone size as missing; the rest say once, few, many or name a class of expanded clone.

clone size	D gene	V gene	CDR3 length	J gene	CDR3 protein	CDR3 DNA
few	.	TRBV7-9	12	TRBJ1-2	CASSFDTYGYTF	TGTGCCAGCAGCTTCGACACCTATGGCTACACCTTC
few	.	TRBV20-1	13	TRBJ2-1	CSLLDPTDDEQFF	TGCAGCCTGCTAGACCCCACTGACGATGAGCAGTTCTTC
few	TRBD1	TRBV6-1	13	TRBJ2-7	CASRNRGSYEQYF	TGTGCCAGCAGGAACAGGGGCTCCTACGAGCAGTACTTC
.	.	TRBV7-8	13	TRBJ1-1	CASSPVQTRAAFF	TGTGCCAGCAGCCCGGTACAGACCCGAGCCGCTTTCTTT
many	.	TRBV28	11	TRBJ2-7	CASTSSYEQYF	TGTGCCAGCACATCGTCTTACGAGCAGTACTTC
.	TRBD2	TRBV28	15	TRBJ2-1	CASTVGRGSYNEQFF	TGTGCCAGCACCGTCGGGCGGGGGTCCTACAATGAGCAGTTCTTC
.	TRBD2	TRBV7-2	19	TRBJ2-5	CASSLVPRGSGRFQETQYF	TGTGCCAGCAGCTTAGTGCCCCGGGGTAGCGGGAGGTTCCAAGAGACCCAGTACTTC
few	TRBD2	TRBV4-1	15	TRBJ2-1	CASSNRAGLFGSQFF	TGCGCCAGCAGTAACAGAGCGGGACTCTTCGGCTCGCAGTTCTTC
.	TRBD1	TRBV2	14	TRBJ2-7	CASSVQGADYEQYF	TGTGCCAGCAGTGTTCAGGGGGCGGATTACGAGCAGTACTTC
few	.	TRBV20-1	12	TRBJ2-5	CSAPRERETQYF	TGCAGTGCCCCGAGGGAGCGGGAGACCCAGTACTTC
few	.	TRBV10-1	13	TRBJ2-1	CASSEGYNNEQFF	TGCGCCAGCAGTGAGGGTTATAACAATGAGCAGTTCTTC
.	TRBD1	TRBV29-1	13	TRBJ1-2	CSVETRGGEDYTF	TGCAGCGTTGAGACAAGAGGGGGCGAGGACTACACCTTC
.	.	TRBV12-3/TRBV12-4	12	TRBJ1-1	CASSPPRTEAFF	TGTGCCAGCAGTCCCCCTAGGACTGAAGCTTTCTTT
few	.	TRBV5-1	14	TRBJ2-1	CASSSSLGGNEQFF	TGCGCCAGCAGCTCGTCACTAGGAGGCAATGAGCAGTTCTTC
.	.	TRBV6-1	11	TRBJ1-5	CASSEGESQHF	TGTGCCAGCAGTGAAGGGGAATCCCAGCATTTT
.	.	TRBV12-3/TRBV12-4	15	TRBJ2-3	CASSQDPGPTDTQYF	TGTGCCAGCAGCCAAGATCCGGGACCCACAGATACGCAGTATTTT
many	.	TRBV5-1	15	TRBJ2-2	CASSLGVANTGELFF	TGCGCCAGCAGCTTGGGGGTCGCGAACACCGGGGAGCTGTTTTTT
.	TRBD2	TRBV27	14	TRBJ2-2	CASSRLADTGELFF	TGTGCCAGCAGTCGGCTAGCGGACACCGGGGAGCTGTTTTTT
few	TRBD1	TRBV20-1	14	TRBJ1-2	CSATPRQGPYGYTF	TGCAGTGCTACTCCGAGACAGGGGCCCTATGGCTACACCTTC
.	.	TRBV3-1	13	TRBJ2-1	CASSHPTPNEQFF	TGTGCCAGCAGCCATCCGACACCCAATGAGCAGTTCTTC
.	.	TRBV7-2	14	TRBJ1-2	CASRSGVVFYGYTF	TGTGCCAGCAGGTCAGGGGTTGTCTTCTATGGCTACACCTTC
.	.	TRBV19	13	TRBJ2-7	CASSMNRRDEQYF	TGTGCCAGTAGTATGAACCGGAGGGACGAGCAGTACTTC
.	TRBD2	TRBV6-2/TRBV6-3	15	TRBJ2-1	CASSYFGRSNNEQFF	TGTGCCAGCAGTTACTTCGGGAGGTCGAACAATGAGCAGTTCTTC
few	TRBD1	TRBV3-1	13	TRBJ1-1	CASSDRVNTEAFF	TGTGCCAGCAGCGACAGGGTGAACACTGAAGCTTTCTTT
few	TRBD1	TRBV12-3/TRBV12-4	15	TRBJ1-3	CASSFDRASGNTIYF	TGTGCCAGCAGTTTTGACAGGGCCTCTGGAAACACCATATATTTT
few	TRBD2	TRBV12-3/TRBV12-4	15	TRBJ2-1	CASSLRTSGRGEQFF	TGTGCCAGCAGTTTAAGGACTAGCGGGAGGGGTGAGCAGTTCTTC
.	.	TRBV28	15	TRBJ2-4	CASSSVTEAKNIQYF	TGTGCCAGCAGTTCAGTGACAGAGGCCAAAAACATTCAGTACTTC
many	.	TRBV5-1	15	TRBJ2-1	CASSLEGSSYNEQFF	TGTGCCAGCAGTTTGGAGGGGTCCTCCTACAATGAGCAGTTCTTC
.	.	TRBV7-2	13	TRBJ1-5	CASSLAWERPQHF	TGTGCCAGCAGCTTAGCGTGGGAAAGGCCCCAGCATTTT
.	.	TRBV20-1	14	TRBJ2-1	CSASHGLTYNEQFF	TGCAGTGCTAGCCACGGACTAACCTACAATGAGCAGTTCTTC
few	.	TRBV20-1	13	TRBJ2-2	CSFAGVHTGELFF	TGCAGTTTCGCCGGAGTTCACACCGGGGAGCTGTTTTTT
few	.	TRBV4-3	14	TRBJ1-2	CASSQDGRGAGYTF	TGCGCCAGCAGCCAAGACGGACGGGGGGCTGGCTACACCTTC
.	.	TRBV6-5	14	TRBJ2-7	CASSYDAGSYEQYF	TGTGCCAGCAGTTACGATGCGGGAAGCTACGAGCAGTACTTC
few	.	TRBV28	16	TRBJ2-5	CASSFLLQTLWETQYF	TGTGCCAGCAGTTTCCTTCTACAGACCCTTTGGGAGACCCAGTACTTC
few	.	TRBV18	13	TRBJ2-3	CASQDRNTDTQYF	TGTGCCAGCCAGGACAGAAACACAGATACGCAGTATTTT
.	.	TRBV20-1	13	TRBJ1-5	CSAAGDSNQPQHF	TGCAGTGCCGCCGGAGATAGCAATCAGCCCCAGCATTTT
few	.	TRBV4-1	17	TRBJ1-5	CASSQVSKTGGDQPQHF	TGCGCCAGCAGCCAAGTATCGAAAACAGGAGGTGATCAGCCCCAGCATTTT
many	.	TRBV7-2	13	TRBJ1-1	CASRNQGNTEAFF	TGTGCCAGCAGGAATCAGGGGAACACTGAAGCTTTCTTT
.	TRBD1	TRBV18	15	TRBJ1-2	CASSPGTGNNYGYTF	TGTGCCAGCTCCCCAGGGACAGGGAATAACTATGGCTACACCTTC
.	.	TRBV4-1	16	TRBJ1-2	CASSQDLGGTNYGYTF	TGCGCCAGCAGCCAAGATTTGGGGGGGACTAACTATGGCTACACCTTC
few	.	TRBV12-3/TRBV12-4	16	TRBJ2-7	CASSPPDRPKAYEQYF	TGTGCCAGCAGTCCACCGGACCGTCCTAAGGCCTACGAGCAGTACTTC
.	.	TRBV5-1	15	TRBJ2-6	CASSLESSGTNVLTF	TGCGCCAGCAGCTTGGAAAGCTCTGGGACCAACGTCCTGACTTTC
.	.	TRBV18	14	TRBJ1-5	CASSATRDDQPQHF	TGTGCCAGCTCAGCAACACGGGACGATCAGCCCCAGCATTTT
.	.	TRBV7-6	14	TRBJ2-3	CASSLFPNTDTQYF	TGTGCCAGCAGCTTATTTCCGAACACAGATACGCAGTATTTT
.	TRBD2	TRBV28	16	TRBJ2-2	CAIGTSGRVSAGELFF	TGTGCCATAGGCACTAGCGGGAGGGTGAGCGCCGGGGAGCTGTTTTTT
.	TRBD2	TRBV7-2	16	TRBJ2-1	CASSDLSGRAGNEQFF	TGTGCCAGCAGCGATCTTAGCGGGAGGGCCGGGAATGAGCAGTTCTTC
few	.	TRBV7-2	17	TRBJ2-1	CASSSNPLGSSYNEQFF	TGTGCCAGCAGCTCTAATCCCTTGGGAAGCTCCTACAATGAGCAGTTCTTC
few	TRBD1	TRBV12-3/TRBV12-4	14	TRBJ1-1	CASSSDRVRTEAFF	TGTGCCAGCAGCTCGGACAGGGTTCGCACTGAAGCTTTCTTT
few	.	TRBV20-1	12	TRBJ2-7	CSANGPSYEQYF	TGCAGTGCTAACGGTCCCTCCTACGAGCAGTACTTC
.	TRBD2	TRBV4-1	14	TRBJ2-5	CASSRRELQETQYF	TGCGCCAGCAGCCGGCGGGAGCTCCAAGAGACCCAGTACTTC
.	TRBD1	TRBV3-1	13	TRBJ2-7	CASSHTGVHEQYF	TGTGCCAGCAGCCATACAGGGGTTCACGAGCAGTACTTC
many	.	TRBV12-3/TRBV12-4	14	TRBJ2-4	CASSLAAPGHIQYF	TGTGCCAGCAGTTTAGCGGCTCCTGGACACATTCAGTACTTC
once	.	TRBV6-6	13	TRBJ2-5	CASSGTGWGTQYF	TGTGCCAGCAGCGGAACAGGGTGGGGGACCCAGTACTTC